This TCR beta chain was documented in a study of cytomegalovirus exposure and HLA in healthy donors. Overall study: Among 150 million to 200 million T cells, an earlier analysis found roughly 100 million unique TCR beta sequences.

A note on this clone: What it binds is not known.

CDR3 size: 14 residues. Germline values: CDR1 SNHLY, CDR2 FYNNEI. V lost 7 bases to trimming and J lost 1 base; unmatched junction nucleotides: 4. Study conclusions and caveats: Immune exposure data for these donors was limited to CMV serostatus.

The PCR used 60 Vbeta and 13 Jbeta primers. Profiled with immunoSEQ multiplex PCR; TCRdb holds only in-frame clones, not every one. The sample has some 74,000 clones; 80% are singletons. The material sequenced was PBMCs. This TCR derives from a male donor in good health and CMV-seronegative. This chain connects TRBV2 to TRBJ2-3; TRBD2 agrees at 8 bases. CDR3 sequence: CASNAGGRTDTQYF. CDR3 coding DNA: TGTGCCAGCAACGCGGGGGGCCGCACAGATACGCAGTATTTT. The full variable domain, rest sourced from reference TRBV2 and TRBJ2-3, is EPEVTQTPSHQVTQMGQEVILRCVPISNHLYFYWYRQILGQKVEFLVSFYNNEISEKSEIFDDQFSVERPDGSNFTLKIRSTKLEDSAMYFCASNAGGRTDTQYFGPGTRLTVL.